One and the same sample provided the 5 T cell receptor beta chains below, sequenced in a study of control samples from healthy donors and cancer patients. Generated by immunoSEQ multiplex PCR, the TCRdb table keeps only in-frame clones and is missing some. The profile shows roughly 150,000 clones, around 90% of them singletons. Source material: blood. The receptors here all came from a man younger than 45 in good health.

V is TRBV2 and J is TRBJ1-6; D possibly corresponds to TRBD1 (5 bases). This CDR3 has 14 residues. V dropped 6 bases and J dropped 8 bases, with 14 bases sitting between them. Germline V CDR1 and CDR2: SNHLY, FYNNEI. The CDR3: CASRTDSSYSPLHF. The CDR3 DNA is TGTGCCAGCAGGACCGACAGTTCTTATTCACCCCTCCACTTT.

J is TRBJ2-7 and V is TRBV18; a possible D gene is TRBD1 (6 bases). V dropped 5 bases and J dropped 0 bases, with 11 bases sitting between them. The CDR3 consists of 14 residues. The V gene's germline CDR1 is KGHSH and CDR2 LQKENI. In DNA form, the CDR3 reads TGTGCCAGCTCAGGGGGCAGGGACTCCTACGAGCAGTACTTC. Translated, it gives CASSGGRDSYEQYF.

This clone was detected only a few times. The gene calls are TRBV3-1 (or the pseudogene TRBV3-2) and TRBJ2-5; TRBD1 matches 8 bases. With 4 bases clipped from V and 4 bases from J, the junction kept 5 bases outside the gene matches. Germline V gene data show CDR1 as LGHDT and CDR2 as YNNKEL (reference sequence). CDR3 length: 14 amino acids. The CDR3 bases are TGTGCCAGCAGCCCCGTGGACAGGGTAGAGACCCAGTACTTC. It encodes CASSPVDRVETQYF.

This clone was picked up a small number of times. This rearrangement joins TRBV4-3 to TRBJ2-7; D ambiguous. Trimming took 0 bases from V and 5 from J, leaving 8 bases between them. The CDR3 extends over 13 amino acids. Germline CDR1 is LGHNA and CDR2 is YSLEER. CDR3 in amino acids: CASSQDTPNEQYF. The DNA for the CDR3 is TGCGCCAGCAGCCAAGATACTCCCAACGAGCAGTACTTC.

This clone appeared once. This CDR3 reads CASSQNGGQGATLGNYGYTF. The CDR3 DNA reads TGCGCCAGCAGCCAGAACGGAGGACAGGGGGCGACCCTAGGAAACTATGGCTACACCTTC. The V and J genes are TRBV4-1 and TRBJ1-2; 11 bases match TRBD1. Germline V gene data show CDR1 as MGHRA and CDR2 as YSYEKL. After removal of 3 bases from V and 2 bases from J, the junction contained 17 bases not matched to a gene. The CDR3 has 20 residues.